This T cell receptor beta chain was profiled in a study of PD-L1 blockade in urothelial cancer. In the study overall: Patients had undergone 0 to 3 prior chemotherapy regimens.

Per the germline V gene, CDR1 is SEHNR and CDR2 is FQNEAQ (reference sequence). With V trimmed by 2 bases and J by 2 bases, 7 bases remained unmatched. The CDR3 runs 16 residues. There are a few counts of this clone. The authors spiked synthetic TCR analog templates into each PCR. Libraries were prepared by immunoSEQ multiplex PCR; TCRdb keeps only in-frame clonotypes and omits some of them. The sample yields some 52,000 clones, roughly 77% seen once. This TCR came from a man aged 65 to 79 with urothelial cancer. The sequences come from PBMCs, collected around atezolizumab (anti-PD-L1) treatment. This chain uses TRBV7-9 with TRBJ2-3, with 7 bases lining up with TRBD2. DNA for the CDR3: TGTGCCAGCAGCTTATATGTGAGCGGGGTCACAGATACGCAGTATTTT. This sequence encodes CASSLYVSGVTDTQYF.